The 23 T cell receptor beta chains listed next were all sequenced from one sample in a study of blood T cell repertoires in COVID-19. Assay: immunoSEQ multiplex PCR; the TCRdb copy retains only in-frame clones and omits some. The table lists 90,000 to 150,000 clones, 65% to 90% of them singletons. Source material: peripheral blood. Receptor source: a man aged 80 or over with acute or convalescent COVID-19.

The chain combines TRBV24-1 with TRBJ1-2, with D perhaps matching TRBD1 (5 bases). There are 15 residues in the CDR3. V was trimmed by 4 bases and J by 1 base, leaving 12 bases between them. CDR1 and CDR2 (germline): KGHDR, SFDVKD. The CDR3 nucleotides are TGTGCCACCAGTGACAAGGGGCTCGGTAACTATGGCTACACCTTC. It specifies CATSDKGLGNYGYTF.

This chain links TRBV25-1 with TRBJ2-3; weak D call: TRBD1 (6 bases). The length of the CDR3 is 12 residues. Trimming took 6 bases from V and 12 from J, leaving 16 bases between them. Germline-derived CDR1 and CDR2 are MGHDK and SYGVNS. CDR3 in amino acids: CASSYTPGHQYF. Written as DNA, the CDR3 is TGTGCCAGCAGCTATACCCCGGGACACCAGTATTTT.

This chain connects TRBV6-5 to TRBJ2-3, with TRBD2 matching over 9 bases. The CDR3 has 15 amino acids. Per the germline V gene, CDR1 is MNHEY and CDR2 is SVGAGI. With V trimmed by 6 bases and J by 6 bases, 10 bases remained unmatched. The CDR3 region has the DNA TGTGCCAGCAGAAAAGCGGGAGGCCAGGGGGATACGCAGTATTTT. It yields the protein CASRKAGGQGDTQYF.

The rearrangement uses TRBV12-5 and TRBJ1-1, with D hard to call. Trimming cost V 5 bases and J 1 base, with 14 bases left between them. CDR1 and CDR2 from the germline V gene are LGHNT and FRNRAP. This CDR3 comprises 15 residues. For the CDR3, the DNA is TGTGCTAGTGGTCCGCGGTCTGTTAGGAACACTGAAGCTTTCTTT. It yields the protein CASGPRSVRNTEAFF.

The V call is TRBV11-2, the J call TRBJ1-2; D perhaps matches TRBD1 (5 bases). Germline CDR1 reads SGHAT; CDR2 reads FQNNGV. The ends were cut back, 0 bases at V and 0 bases at J, with 17 bases in the middle. CDR3 size: 18 residues. Here the CDR3 DNA reads TGTGCCAGCAGCTTAGATCTGGCGGCAGGGCAAGCTAACTATGGCTACACCTTC. Amino acids: CASSLDLAAGQANYGYTF.

The chain links TRBV7-9 to TRBJ2-7; 12 bases match TRBD1. Trimming took 5 bases from V and 5 from J; bases not matched to a gene: 4. The CDR3 spans 14 residues. CDR1 and CDR2 from the germline V gene are SEHNR and FQNEAQ (reference sequence). In nucleotides, the CDR3 is TGTGCCAGCAGCCTCGGGACAGGGGGCCACGAGCAGTACTTC. It is translated as CASSLGTGGHEQYF.

V is TRBV30 and J is TRBJ2-7, with 7 bases fitting TRBD1. After removal of 4 bases from V and 7 bases from J, the junction contained 10 bases not matched to a gene. From germline, CDR1 is GTSNPN and CDR2 SVGIG (reference sequence). The CDR3 totals 13 residues. The CDR3 protein is CAWTKGGDGEQYF. The DNA of the CDR3 is TGTGCCTGGACCAAAGGGGGCGACGGAGAGCAGTACTTC.

The V call is TRBV3-1 (or the pseudogene TRBV3-2), the J call TRBJ2-1; maybe TRBD2 (6 bases). This CDR3 region has 15 residues. Trimming cost V 6 bases and J 6 bases, with 18 bases left between them. Germline loops: CDR1 LGHDT, CDR2 YNNKEL (reference sequence). The CDR3 protein is CASSRGAGIPNEQFF. In nucleotides, the CDR3 is TGTGCCAGCAGTCGAGGGGCGGGGATCCCCAATGAGCAGTTCTTC.

This clone was seen once. The chain carries TRBV12-3 or TRBV12-4 and TRBJ2-5; 7 nucleotides align to TRBD1. The CDR3 has 12 residues. V trimming: 6 bases; J trimming: 5 bases; junction bases outside the gene matches: 3. The CDR3 here is CASRGTVETQYF. CDR3 nucleotides: TGTGCCAGCAGGGGGACAGTGGAGACCCAGTACTTC.

The chain joins TRBV18 to TRBJ1-5, with D tentatively TRBD1 (5 bases). Germline CDR1 and CDR2: KGHSH and LQKENI. V was cut by 5 bases and J by 6 bases, with 14 bases left in between. This CDR3 is built from 14 residues. DNA of the CDR3: TGTGCCAGCTCAAGTTCCCAGGGTGGTCAGCCCCAGCATTTT. Its protein is CASSSSQGGQPQHF.

This rearrangement joins TRBV4-1 to TRBJ1-2, with 8 bases lining up with TRBD1. CDR3 length equals 16 residues. With V trimmed by 0 bases and J by 7 bases, 10 bases remained unmatched. CDR1 is MGHRA and CDR2 is YSYEKL in the germline V gene. CDR3 coding DNA: TGCGCCAGCAGCCAAGAGGTGACAGGGGATTTTTTTGGCTACACCTTC. As protein: CASSQEVTGDFFGYTF.

The chain employs TRBV5-1 and TRBJ1-1; TRBD1 is a possible D gene (5 bases). Trimming cost V 1 base and J 4 bases, with 14 bases left between them. The CDR3 consists of 15 residues. Germline-derived CDR1 and CDR2 are SGHRS and YFSETQ. The CDR3 DNA reads as TGCGCCAGCAGCTTGAGTGGCAGGGCTGGCACTGAAGCTTTCTTT. Translated: CASSLSGRAGTEAFF.

CDR3 coding DNA: TGTGCCAGCAACTTTCAGGGGCCGGGACAGCCCCAGCATTTT. It translates to CASNFQGPGQPQHF. V gene TRBV2 combines with J gene TRBJ1-5; the D gene is possibly TRBD1 (6 bases). Germline CDR1 and CDR2: SNHLY and FYNNEI. The CDR3 is 14 residues long. The ends were cut back, 7 bases at V and 7 bases at J, with 17 bases in the middle.

The gene calls are TRBV3-1 (or the pseudogene TRBV3-2) and TRBJ2-2; 7 bases map to TRBD2. With 1 base clipped from V and 4 bases from J, the junction kept 3 bases outside the gene matches. CDR1 and CDR2 from the germline V gene are LGHDT and YNNKEL (reference sequence). The CDR3 extends over 15 amino acids. The CDR3 DNA sequence: TGTGCCAGCAGCCAAGGGGGGGGTCCCACCGGGGAGCTGTTTTTT. Protein sequence: CASSQGGGPTGELFF.

V gene TRBV7-2 combines with J gene TRBJ2-5; the D gene is possibly TRBD1 (5 bases). The CDR3 is 14 residues long. Germline CDR1 SGHTA, CDR2 FQGNSA. With 1 base removed from V and 5 bases from J, the gap between germline ends came to 11 bases. The CDR3 region is CASSLGQGFETQYF. Written as DNA, the CDR3 is TGTGCCAGCAGCTTAGGGCAGGGTTTTGAGACCCAGTACTTC.

CDR3 in DNA: TGTGCCAGCTCCCCTGACAGGGGGGAATTATATGGCTACACCTTC. It codes for CASSPDRGELYGYTF. The chain recombines TRBV18 with TRBJ1-2; 9 nucleotides line up with TRBD1. The V gene's germline CDR1 is KGHSH and CDR2 LQKENI. The CDR3 spans 15 residues. The V gene end was trimmed by 6 bases and the J gene end by 5 bases; junction bases not matched to a gene: 10.

The chain combines TRBV7-5 with TRBJ1-1; TRBD1 was called by the table and not checked on the DNA. TRBV7-5 is an annotated pseudogene. The length of the CDR3 is 15 residues. CDR3 sequence: CARRTKSPGQLEAFF. The CDR3 region has the DNA TGTGCCAGAAGAACGAAATCTCCGGGACAGCTTGAAGCTTTCTTT.

This clone has just one count. The chain combines TRBV7-9 with TRBJ1-2; a possible D gene is TRBD1 (6 bases). Germline loops: CDR1 SEHNR, CDR2 FQNEAQ (reference sequence). V shed 5 bases and J shed 3 bases, with 13 bases lying between them. The CDR3 is 14 residues long. The CDR3: CASSPGTPDYGYTF. The CDR3 DNA is TGTGCCAGCAGCCCCGGGACACCCGACTATGGCTACACCTTC.

The chain recombines TRBV19 with TRBJ2-2, with D perhaps TRBD2 (6 bases). Trimming stripped 5 bases from V and 3 bases from J, with 10 bases between. The CDR3 is made up of 14 amino acids. Germline-derived CDR1 and CDR2 are LNHDA and SQIVND (reference sequence). The CDR3 loop reads CASSGGDYTGELFF. In DNA form, the CDR3 reads TGTGCCAGTAGTGGAGGGGACTACACCGGGGAGCTGTTTTTT.

The chain combines TRBV7-9 with TRBJ2-2; tentatively, D is TRBD1 (7 bases). This CDR3 spans 14 amino acids. CDR1 and CDR2 (germline): SEHNR, FQNEAQ (reference sequence). Trimming shortened V by 3 bases and J by 5 bases, and 10 bases separated the two germline ends. CDR3 residues: CASSFAGGTGELFF. In DNA, the CDR3 is TGTGCCAGCAGCTTTGCAGGGGGGACCGGGGAGCTGTTTTTT.

This chain uses TRBV11-1 with TRBJ2-7; the D is unclear. The germline CDR1 and CDR2 sequences are SGHAT and FQDESV (reference sequence). V was pared by 3 bases and J by 4 bases, with 16 bases between. The CDR3 is 15 amino acids. The CDR3, as DNA: TGTGCCAGCAGCTTGGAGAGCTTCAGCCAGTACGAGCAGTACTTC. Translated: CASSLESFSQYEQYF. Full variable domain (rest looked up from reference TRBV11-1 and TRBJ2-7): EAEVAQSPRYKITEKSQAVAFWCDPISGHATLYWYRQILGQGPELLVQFQDESVVDDSQLPKDRFSAERLKGVDSTLKIQPAELGDSAMYLCASSLESFSQYEQYFGPGTRLTVT.

The chain has TRBV6-5 and TRBJ1-3; 7 bases are a match to TRBD1. Germline V lookup: CDR1 MNHEY, CDR2 SVGAGI. This CDR3 is 14 amino acids long. V trimming: 8 bases; J trimming: 2 bases; junction bases outside the gene matches: 6. The CDR3 reads CASGLTGAGNTIYF. CDR3 bases: TGTGCCAGCGGGCTTACAGGGGCTGGAAACACCATATATTTT.

The rearrangement links TRBV3-1 (or the pseudogene TRBV3-2) to TRBJ2-7, with 10 nucleotides matching TRBD1. The CDR3 sequence is 14 residues long. V gave up 4 bases and J gave up 5 bases; unmatched junction bases: 5. Germline V gene data show CDR1 as LGHDT and CDR2 as YNNKEL (reference sequence). The CDR3 DNA follows: TGTGCCAGCAGCCCGGGACAGGGGCCCAACGAGCAGTACTTC. It is translated as CASSPGQGPNEQYF.